Following are 22 T cell receptor beta chains from one sample sequenced in a study of T-cell memory formation after mild COVID-19. One entry per CDR3 protein, called by TCRdb with MiXCR from the 5' RACE reads. The sample contains 400,000 to 550,000 distinct CDR3 sequences, more than 20% of which appear only once. The specimen sequenced was PBMCs or a T cell subset sorted from them (not recorded which). These receptors were obtained from an adult woman who had mild COVID-19 (a few samples of this study predate the infection). Cell type and time point are not known.

This clonotype was detected a few times. This chain connects TRBV29-1 to TRBJ2-1; tentatively, D is TRBD2 (6 bases). Germline V CDR1 and CDR2: SQVTM, ANQGSEA. Deletions cut 6 bases from V and 11 bases from J, with 20 bases between. This CDR3 region has 13 residues. The CDR3: CSVRGLYGHKQFF. CDR3 nucleotides: TGCAGCGTGCGGGGACTTTACGGCCATAAGCAGTTCTTC.

The gene calls are TRBV6-6 and TRBJ1-1; D gene uncertain. The CDR3 covers 16 residues. V lost 5 bases and J 2 bases, leaving 18 bases between the germline ends. Germline assignment: CDR1 MNHNY and CDR2 SVGAGI (reference sequence). The CDR3 here is CASSPRSLAENTEAFF. CDR3 nucleotide sequence: TGTGCCAGCAGTCCCCGTTCGTTGGCAGAAAACACTGAAGCTTTCTTT.

This clonotype was seen just once. The chain joins TRBV7-2 to TRBJ1-2, with TRBD1 identical over 7 bases. This CDR3 comprises 13 residues. V shed 5 bases, J shed 4 bases, and the junction held 4 bases outside the gene matches. Germline assignment: CDR1 SGHTA and CDR2 FQGNSA. The CDR3 nucleotides are TGTGCCAGCAGCCTACAGGGGCTCTATGGCTACACCTTC. As protein: CASSLQGLYGYTF.

CDR3 DNA: TGCAGCGTGCGGACAGGGAACGGCTACACCTTC. It translates to CSVRTGNGYTF. This chain uses TRBV29-1 with TRBJ1-2, with 8 bases aligning to TRBD1. CDR1 and CDR2 from the germline V gene are SQVTM and ANQGSEA. V lost 6 bases, J lost 8 bases, and 5 bases stayed unmatched. This CDR3 has 11 amino acids.

The chain employs TRBV9 and TRBJ2-3; TRBD1 is a possible D gene (6 bases). Germline V gives CDR1 SGDLS, CDR2 YYNGEE. Trimming pared 4 bases from V and 4 bases from J, leaving 13 bases between. The CDR3 is 14 residues long. CDR3 bases: TGTGCCAGCAGCCCTCCAGGGGTGGCAGATACGCAGTATTTT. Amino acid sequence: CASSPPGVADTQYF.

In this sample, this clonotype turned up a few times. V usage is TRBV7-6 and J usage is TRBJ1-6; no definite D call. The CDR3 runs 16 residues. The V end was cut by 6 bases, the J end by 0 bases, with 12 bases between. CDR1 is SGHVS, CDR2 FNYEAQ, per germline. The chain's CDR3 is CASRAGQSSYNSPLHF. The CDR3 coding sequence is TGTGCCAGCAGAGCTGGCCAGAGCTCCTATAATTCACCCCTCCACTTT.

This chain connects TRBV27 to TRBJ2-1; a weak D match, TRBD2 (6 bases). Per germline, CDR1 MNHEY and CDR2 SMNVEV (reference sequence). The CDR3 has 14 amino acids. Trimming left V 6 bases short and J 3 bases short, with 12 bases between. The CDR3 protein is CASSPVGGYNEQFF. For the CDR3, the DNA is TGTGCCAGCAGCCCCGTGGGGGGCTACAATGAGCAGTTCTTC.

The CDR3 DNA reads TGTGCCAGCAGCTTAGCGGGACTATCGGTCGCCGAGACCCAGTACTTC. The encoded protein is CASSLAGLSVAETQYF. This rearrangement joins TRBV7-2 to TRBJ2-5; 7 positions agree with TRBD2. Looked up from germline, CDR1 is SGHTA and CDR2 is FQGNSA. The CDR3 is made up of 16 amino acids. Losses at the gene ends were 0 bases for V and 5 bases for J; bases not matched to a gene: 9.

The chain is built from TRBV9 and TRBJ2-5; D might be TRBD1 or TRBD2, each matching 5 bases. Between the trimmed V and J ends, which lost 4 bases and 5 bases, there was a span of 27 bases. CDR1 is SGDLS and CDR2 is YYNGEE in the germline V gene. The CDR3 is 18 amino acids. This CDR3 reads CASSPDGVGTALTETQYF. The CDR3 region has the DNA TGTGCCAGCAGCCCAGACGGGGTGGGGACGGCTTTAACCGAGACCCAGTACTTC. Together with reference TRBV9 and TRBJ2-5, the CDR3 gives the full variable domain: DSGVTQTPKHLITATGQRVTLRCSPRSGDLSVYWYQQSLDQGLQFLIQYYNGEERAKGNILERFSAQQFPDLHSELNLSSLELGDSALYFCASSPDGVGTALTETQYFGPGTRLLVL.

V usage is TRBV5-1 and J usage is TRBJ1-1; D gene ambiguous. Trimming stripped 3 bases from V and 4 bases from J, with 10 bases between. Germline loops: CDR1 SGHRS, CDR2 YFSETQ. The CDR3 loop spans 13 amino acids. CDR3 sequence: CASSSPGVTEAFF. For the CDR3, the DNA is TGCGCCAGCAGCTCCCCTGGTGTCACTGAAGCTTTCTTT.

As DNA, the CDR3 is TGTGCCAGCAGCCACGGTAGCGGGGGGGGCGAGGAGACCCAGTACTTC. Protein: CASSHGSGGGEETQYF. The chain is built from TRBV4-2 and TRBJ2-5, with 11 bases identical to TRBD2. V dropped 3 bases and J dropped 5; count of bases not matched to a gene: 8. The CDR3 consists of 16 residues. Germline CDR1 is LGHNA and CDR2 is YNFKEQ.

The rearrangement uses TRBV29-1 and TRBJ2-5; 9 nucleotides line up with TRBD1. V lost 6 bases, J lost 6 bases, and 5 bases stayed unmatched. The CDR3 spans 12 residues. Looked up from germline, CDR1 is SQVTM and CDR2 is ANQGSEA. This chain's CDR3 is CSVDRGRQTQYF. DNA of the CDR3: TGCAGCGTGGACAGGGGTCGACAGACCCAGTACTTC.

This chain joins TRBV12-3 or TRBV12-4 and TRBJ1-1, with D unresolved. V lost 2 bases and J 10 bases, leaving 8 bases between the germline ends. The CDR3 runs 11 residues. CDR3 bases: TGTGCCAGCAGTTTACGATTAGGAGCTTTCTTT. Translating gives CASSLRLGAFF.

This clonotype has a handful of counts. V and J are TRBV7-9 and TRBJ2-1, with a possible D match to TRBD2 (5 bases). Germline values: CDR1 SEHNR, CDR2 FQNEAQ (reference sequence). CDR3 length: 16 residues. The V end was cut by 4 bases, the J end by 1 base, with 14 bases between. The CDR3 loop reads CASSSLRDMSYNEQFF. CDR3 bases: TGTGCCAGCAGCTCACTGAGGGATATGTCCTACAATGAGCAGTTCTTC.

This clonotype turned up a few times. This chain uses TRBV15 with TRBJ2-7; TRBD2 is a possible D gene (5 bases). CDR3 length equals 15 residues. CDR1 and CDR2 from the germline V gene are LNHNV and YYDKDF (reference sequence). Trimming pared 0 bases from V and 3 bases from J, leaving 12 bases between. CDR3 residues: CATSRDLASSYEQYF. The CDR3 DNA follows: TGTGCCACCAGCAGAGATCTAGCCTCAAGCTACGAGCAGTACTTC.

This clonotype occurred a few times. The chain links TRBV29-1 to TRBJ1-5; 10 bases are a match to TRBD1. The J segment lost 5 bases and the V segment lost 6 bases, leaving 1 base of the junction unmatched. Germline V gives CDR1 SQVTM, CDR2 ANQGSEA. The CDR3 extends over 12 amino acids. The CDR3 DNA sequence: TGCAGCGTCGGACAGGGGGATCAGCCCCAGCATTTT. Amino acids: CSVGQGDQPQHF. The full variable domain, with the rest looked up from reference TRBV29-1 and TRBJ1-5, is SAVISQKPSRDICQRGTSLTIQCQVDSQVTMMFWYRQQPGQSLTLIATANQGSEATYESGFVIDKFPISRPNLTFSTLTVSNMSPEDSSIYLCSVGQGDQPQHFGDGTRLSIL.

The rearrangement joins TRBV7-6 to TRBJ1-3; a possible D gene is TRBD1 (5 bases). Germline V gene data show CDR1 as SGHVS and CDR2 as FNYEAQ. Trimming took off 3 bases at V and 8 bases at J, with 14 bases between the two ends. The CDR3 runs 14 residues. CDR3 DNA sequence: TGTGCCAGCAGCTTCCTCGGGGTGGGGGACACCATATATTTT. Translation: CASSFLGVGDTIYF.

The rearrangement uses TRBV2 and TRBJ2-3; a weak D match, TRBD2 (6 bases). Trimming took off 0 bases at V and 2 bases at J, with 9 bases between the two ends. Germline CDR1 reads SNHLY; CDR2 reads FYNNEI. The CDR3 contains 15 residues. DNA for the CDR3: TGTGCCAGCAGTGAAGCGGGGAGGCCCACAGATACGCAGTATTTT. Its protein is CASSEAGRPTDTQYF.

This clonotype came up a few times. V is TRBV29-1 and J is TRBJ1-2; D perhaps matches TRBD1 (6 bases). The CDR3 is made up of 13 amino acids. From germline, CDR1 is SQVTM and CDR2 ANQGSEA. V dropped 5 bases and J dropped 0 bases, with 10 bases sitting between them. The CDR3 here is CSVTRGANYGYTF. As DNA, the CDR3 is TGCAGCGTTACCAGGGGAGCTAACTATGGCTACACCTTC.

At least ten counts were recorded for this clonotype. The V gene is TRBV20-1, the J gene TRBJ2-1, with D unclear. CDR1 is DFQATT, CDR2 SNEGSKA, per germline (reference sequence). This CDR3 spans 13 amino acids. The ends were cut back, 1 base at V and 1 base at J, with 5 bases in the middle. For the CDR3, the DNA is TGCAGTGCTAGAGGCGGATCCTACAATGAGCAGTTCTTC. The encoded protein is CSARGGSYNEQFF.

This clonotype has a handful of counts. V and J are TRBV7-6 and TRBJ2-2; D gene unclear. The CDR3 runs 15 residues. Germline V gene lookup returns CDR1 SGHVS and CDR2 FNYEAQ. With 2 bases removed from V and 1 base from J, the gap between germline ends came to 8 bases. The chain's CDR3 is CASSLRQLNTGELFF. CDR3 nucleotides: TGTGCCAGCAGCTTAAGGCAGCTGAACACCGGGGAGCTGTTTTTT.

This clonotype has only a few counts. The chain is built from TRBV12-3 or TRBV12-4 and TRBJ2-2; 7 positions match TRBD1. J lost 4 bases, V lost 6 bases, and 8 bases had no gene match. CDR3 length equals 15 residues. CDR3 in DNA: TGTGCCAGCAGCCTCAGACAGGGCCCCACCGGGGAGCTGTTTTTT. Protein product: CASSLRQGPTGELFF.